This TCR beta chain originates from a study of T cell clones after liver transplantation. Clones were read by immunoSEQ multiplex PCR, and TCRdb kept only the in-frame ones, dropping some. The sample holds tens of thousands of clones; 70% to 80% are singletons and the top ten take over 14%. Germline values: CDR1 SGHTA, CDR2 FQGNSA. V dropped 4 bases and J dropped 0 bases, with 10 bases sitting between them. This CDR3 has 14 amino acids. This clone was observed a few times. The genes are TRBV7-2 and TRBJ2-7, with D perhaps matching TRBD1 (6 bases). Sample: CD4+ T cells from blood, taken before liver transplant. The TCR was taken from a human donor who received a liver transplant. Here the CDR3 DNA reads TGTGCCAGCAGCTCGACAGGTCGCTCCTACGAGCAGTACTTC. It translates to CASSSTGRSYEQYF.